Listed below are T cell receptor beta chains from one sample, sequenced in a study of shared clonotypes between healthy human individuals. This table comes from immunoSEQ multiplex PCR, and its TCRdb copy is limited to in-frame clones, with some not included. The repertoire holds some 1.5 million clones, approximately 98% seen once, with roughly 0.4% in the top ten. Sample: naive CD4+ T cells sorted from blood. Source of these receptors: a man younger than 45 in good health. CDR3s include the opening cysteine and the closing phenylalanine or tryptophan. D genes are given only for firm matches. Clone size, where shown, is once, few, many, or a class for clones that have expanded.

cdr3_nt: TGCAGCGCTGGGCCGGACAGCAATCAGCCCCAGCATTTT
cdr3_aa: CSAGPDSNQPQHF
v_call: TRBV29-1
clone_size: -
j_call: TRBJ1-5
d_call: -

cdr3_nt: TGTGCCAGCAGCCATATTAAGCGGGCCTACACCGGGGAGCTGTTTTTT
cdr3_aa: CASSHIKRAYTGELFF
v_call: TRBV11-2
clone_size: -
j_call: TRBJ2-2
d_call: -

cdr3_nt: TGTGCCAGCGTCCAGGGGGTTCGAGAGACCCAGTACTTC
cdr3_aa: CASVQGVRETQYF
v_call: TRBV19
clone_size: -
j_call: TRBJ2-5
d_call: TRBD1

cdr3_nt: TGCGCCAGCAGCACGGACAGGGCCAACACAGATACGCAGTATTTT
cdr3_aa: CASSTDRANTDTQYF
v_call: TRBV5-1
clone_size: -
j_call: TRBJ2-3
d_call: TRBD1

cdr3_nt: TGTGCCAGCAGCTTAGACCCGTCCTACAATGAGCAGTTCTTC
cdr3_aa: CASSLDPSYNEQFF
v_call: TRBV7-3
clone_size: -
j_call: TRBJ2-1
d_call: -

cdr3_nt: TGTGCCAGCCATACAACAGGGCTCGGTGAAGCTTTCTTT
cdr3_aa: CASHTTGLGEAFF
v_call: TRBV28
clone_size: -
j_call: TRBJ1-1
d_call: -

cdr3_nt: TGCGCCAGCAGCTTCGGGAGTCGGGACAATGAGCAGTTCTTC
cdr3_aa: CASSFGSRDNEQFF
v_call: TRBV5-1
clone_size: -
j_call: TRBJ2-1
d_call: -

cdr3_nt: TGTGCCAGCAGTTTACACAGGGGATTAGCCAAAAACATTCAGTACTTC
cdr3_aa: CASSLHRGLAKNIQYF
v_call: TRBV27
clone_size: -
j_call: TRBJ2-4
d_call: TRBD1

cdr3_nt: TGCGCCAGCAGCCCAGGGACAGGAGGAACAGATACGCAGTATTTT
cdr3_aa: CASSPGTGGTDTQYF
v_call: TRBV5-1
clone_size: -
j_call: TRBJ2-3
d_call: TRBD1

cdr3_nt: TGTGCCAGCAGCTTAGCCGTGGGCAAAAACATTCAGTACTTC
cdr3_aa: CASSLAVGKNIQYF
v_call: TRBV7-2
clone_size: once
j_call: TRBJ2-4
d_call: -

cdr3_nt: TGTGCCAGCAGCTTGGCAGGAGCTAGCACAGATACGCAGTATTTT
cdr3_aa: CASSLAGASTDTQYF
v_call: TRBV5-6
clone_size: -
j_call: TRBJ2-3
d_call: -

cdr3_nt: TGTGCCAGCTCACCACAACAGGGGGCAGACAATGAGCAGTTCTTC
cdr3_aa: CASSPQQGADNEQFF
v_call: TRBV18
clone_size: -
j_call: TRBJ2-1
d_call: TRBD1

cdr3_nt: TGTGCCAGCAGTGTTTCTAGTCAGCCCCAGCATTTT
cdr3_aa: CASSVSSQPQHF
v_call: TRBV2
clone_size: -
j_call: TRBJ1-5
d_call: -

cdr3_nt: TGTGCCAGCAGCTTAGTCGCGGGAGGGCACTACGAGCAGTACTTC
cdr3_aa: CASSLVAGGHYEQYF
v_call: TRBV11-2
clone_size: -
j_call: TRBJ2-7
d_call: TRBD2

cdr3_nt: TGTGCTAGTGGCCTGGCCCTGTCTGACACCGGGGAGCTGTTTTTT
cdr3_aa: CASGLALSDTGELFF
v_call: TRBV12-5
clone_size: -
j_call: TRBJ2-2
d_call: -